Described below is a single T cell receptor (beta chain) sequence and its context. The CDR3 sequence is 13 residues long. Looked up from germline, CDR1 is MNHNS and CDR2 is SASEGT. V lost 6 bases, J lost 5 bases, and 3 bases stayed unmatched. This sample stems from a study of cytomegalovirus exposure and HLA in healthy donors. This cohort consisted of healthy bone marrow donors. 13 Jbeta primers and 60 Vbeta primers were used for the PCR. The method was immunoSEQ multiplex PCR; TCRdb's version includes in-frame clones alone and lacks a portion of them. The data show under 100,000 clones, roughly 64% seen once.

This sequence joins TRBV6-1 and TRBJ2-3; 9 bases line up with TRBD1. Source material: PBMCs. The receptor comes from a woman between 40 and 55 years old in good health and CMV-seropositive. The CDR3 sequence: CASRRTGVDTQYF. The DNA for the CDR3 is TGTGCCAGCAGACGGACAGGGGTAGATACGCAGTATTTT.